A selection of T cell receptor beta chains follows, all from one sample in a study of control samples from healthy donors and cancer patients. Sequencing was performed with immunoSEQ multiplex PCR; in TCRdb, only in-frame clones are kept and a portion is missing. The sample includes fewer than 300,000 clones, more than 65% of them seen just once. What was sequenced was PBMCs. These receptors were obtained from an older woman with lung cancer. CDR3s include the opening cysteine and the closing phenylalanine or tryptophan. A D gene is named only where the DNA matches it firmly. Clone size, where shown, is once, few, many, or a class for clones that have expanded.

TRBV24-1	TRBJ2-1	16	TRBD1	NA	TGTGCCACCAGTGGCCGGACAGGGATCACCCGGGATGAGCAGTTCTTC	CATSGRTGITRDEQFF
TRBV6-2/TRBV6-3	TRBJ1-2	15	NA	NA	TGTGCCAGCAGTTACTCAATTGCGGGGTCCGGTGGCTACACCTTC	CASSYSIAGSGGYTF
TRBV7-2	TRBJ2-3	17	TRBD1	NA	TGTGCCAGCAGCCCCCGGGACCGGGACAGGGGGCGCGATACGCAGTATTTT	CASSPRDRDRGRDTQYF
TRBV13	TRBJ1-1	15	TRBD1	NA	TGTGCCAGCAGCCCACGACAGGGGCCCAACACTGAAGCTTTCTTT	CASSPRQGPNTEAFF
TRBV30	TRBJ1-6	13	TRBD1	NA	TGTGCCTGGAGGACAGGGGGCAATTCACCCCTCCACTTT	CAWRTGGNSPLHF
TRBV7-2	TRBJ1-5	15	NA	NA	TGTGCCAGCAGCTTAGATGGTTATAGCAATCAGCCCCAGCATTTT	CASSLDGYSNQPQHF
TRBV28	TRBJ1-5	13	TRBD1	few	TGTGCCAGTCAGGGGGCTTTCAATCAGCCCCAGCATTTT	CASQGAFNQPQHF
TRBV30	TRBJ1-1	13	NA	once	TGTGCCTGGGCTGGTCAGGGAGCCCTTGAAGCTTTCTTT	CAWAGQGALEAFF
TRBV25-1	TRBJ2-7	15	TRBD2	NA	TGTGCCAGCAGTGATCGGACTAGCGGACGAAGCGAGCAGTACTTC	CASSDRTSGRSEQYF
TRBV6-5	TRBJ2-7	14	NA	NA	TGTGCCAGCAATATGGACCGCGCTAGGCGGGAGCAGTACTTC	CASNMDRARREQYF
TRBV2	TRBJ2-5	16	TRBD2	NA	TGTGCCAGCAGCCCAACTAGCGGGGGCCTCGGAGAGACCCAGTACTTC	CASSPTSGGLGETQYF
TRBV6-5	TRBJ1-6	15	TRBD1	few	TGTGCCAGCGACCTGACCGGACAGGGCCGGTCACCCCTCCACTTT	CASDLTGQGRSPLHF